The 5 T cell receptor beta chains presented below share a single source sample, sequenced in a study of blood T cell repertoires in COVID-19. Method: immunoSEQ multiplex PCR; TCRdb's copy keeps in-frame clones and lacks some. This sample has about 200,000 clones; roughly 89% occur once, and the top ten carry around 6.5%. The sample comprised peripheral blood. The source of these receptors is a man in his sixties who had recovered from COVID-19.

The rearrangement joins TRBV3-1 (or the pseudogene TRBV3-2) to TRBJ1-1, with no clear D. This CDR3 comprises 17 residues. The ends were cut back, 1 base at V and 4 bases at J, with 19 bases in the middle. Germline CDR1 is LGHDT and CDR2 is YNNKEL (reference sequence). The CDR3 here is CASSQGSWGAEGTEAFF. The CDR3 DNA sequence: TGTGCCAGCAGCCAAGGTTCGTGGGGAGCGGAGGGCACTGAAGCTTTCTTT.

The chain uses TRBV6-1 and TRBJ2-4; D might be TRBD2 (6 bases). The ends were cut back, 2 bases at V and 0 bases at J, with 20 bases in the middle. The CDR3 totals 19 residues. The germline V gene encodes CDR1 MNHNS and CDR2 SASEGT. CDR3 protein: CASSERVAEMKLAKNIQYF. The CDR3 coding sequence is TGTGCCAGCAGTGAACGGGTAGCGGAGATGAAACTAGCCAAAAACATTCAGTACTTC.

V is TRBV3-1 (or the pseudogene TRBV3-2) and J is TRBJ1-2, with no clear D. V was cut by 3 bases and J by 3 bases, with 11 bases left in between. Per the germline V gene, CDR1 is LGHDT and CDR2 is YNNKEL (reference sequence). The CDR3 has 14 amino acids. CDR3 coding DNA: TGTGCCAGCAGCCAGAGGAGTAGCGACTATGGCTACACCTTC. This encodes CASSQRSSDYGYTF.

The chain uses TRBV13 and TRBJ1-2; D call uncertain. This CDR3 has 16 residues. The V end lost 2 bases, the J end lost 4 bases, and 17 bases lay between the germline ends. CDR1 is PRHDT, CDR2 FYEKMQ, per germline (reference sequence). The CDR3 bases are TGTGCCAGCAGCTTACAGGCCGGCAAACTTCTCTATGGCTACACCTTC. Its translation: CASSLQAGKLLYGYTF.

The chain couples TRBV30 to TRBJ2-2; TRBD2 agrees at 9 bases. CDR3 size: 17 residues. With 4 bases clipped from V and 4 bases from J, the junction kept 13 bases outside the gene matches. Germline CDR1 GTSNPN, CDR2 SVGIG (reference sequence). The CDR3 sequence: CAWTSALSSGITGELFF. As DNA, the CDR3 is TGTGCCTGGACTTCCGCTTTGTCTAGCGGGATCACCGGGGAGCTGTTTTTT.